Included here is one T cell receptor (beta chain) sequence, with context. Its specific antigen is unknown. Per-nucleotide qualities are absent, and no much larger clonotype sits a single base away. The data were obtained in a study of T cell changes during pregnancy in multiple sclerosis (dated by TCRdb to the late 2010s). Broadly, across the study: Changes in the T cell repertoire over the course of pregnancy were examined in this study in women with multiple sclerosis.

Receptors were amplified or captured by the immunoSEQ multiplex PCR assay. TCRdb took this table from immuneACCESS and kept in-frame rearrangements with V and J called. Such tables lack part of the clones; where checked against another copy, unresolved V genes explain under half of the gap, and the rest is unexplained. Here the sample has about 69,000 clones; 75% to 90% occur a single time. The leading ten clones occupy over 3% of the sample. The CDR3 covers 13 residues, taking in both the cysteine and the phenylalanine. Only the CDR3 DNA is retained, 39 bases long and in frame from the first base. The germline ends are 13 bases apart after V is trimmed by 7 bases and J by 4 bases. The germline V gene (reference sequence) sets CDR1 to LNHDA and CDR2 to SQIVND.

The sequence came from a female donor with multiple sclerosis, enrolled in a pregnancy study. Recombination joined TRBV19 with TRBJ1-1; the D gene is possibly TRBD1, with 6 bases matching. The material was peripheral blood, obtained before pregnancy. The encoded CDR3 is CASTQGQRTEAFF. In nucleotide form, the sequence is TGTGCCAGTACCCAAGGACAGCGCACTGAAGCTTTCTTT.